This passage covers 25 T cell receptor beta chains from one sample sequenced in a study of blood T cell repertoires in COVID-19. Here immunoSEQ multiplex PCR was the method, and the copy in TCRdb shows in-frame clones only, minus some. There are roughly 120,000 clones in the sample; 65% to 90% occur only once, and roughly 7.9% lies in the top ten. Sequencing was performed on peripheral blood. The receptor source for this set is a woman of 80 years or more with active or convalescent COVID-19.

The chain uses TRBV10-1 and TRBJ2-7, with TRBD2 identical over 11 bases. The germline V gene encodes CDR1 WNHNN and CDR2 SYGVQD (reference sequence). This CDR3 has 16 amino acids. Trimming at V came to 6 bases and at J to 0 bases, leaving 7 bases not matched to a gene. CDR3 amino acids: CASRRRTSGFSYEQYF. Here the CDR3 DNA reads TGCGCCAGCAGACGAAGGACTAGCGGGTTCTCCTACGAGCAGTACTTC.

The chain combines TRBV19 with TRBJ1-1; no firm D call. The CDR3 contains 16 residues. The V end was cut by 4 bases, the J end by 3 bases, with 18 bases between. The germline CDR1 and CDR2 sequences are LNHDA and SQIVND (reference sequence). CDR3 sequence: CASSSDGGWLDTEAFF. CDR3 DNA sequence: TGTGCCAGTAGTAGTGACGGAGGTTGGTTGGACACTGAAGCTTTCTTT.

J is TRBJ1-3 and V is TRBV6-5; D is unclear. Germline CDR1 and CDR2: MNHEY and SVGAGI. This CDR3 spans 16 amino acids. Trimming removed 0 bases at V and 0 bases at J, with 9 bases between. CDR3 sequence (DNA): TGTGCCAGCAGTTACTCGAGGTCCCCCTCTGGAAACACCATATATTTT. This encodes CASSYSRSPSGNTIYF.

V is TRBV19 and J is TRBJ1-2, with TRBD1 matching 7 bases. Trimming at V came to 7 bases and at J to 8 bases, leaving 13 bases not matched to a gene. The CDR3 sequence is 14 residues long. Looked up from germline, CDR1 is LNHDA and CDR2 is SQIVND (reference sequence). CDR3 nucleotides: TGTGCCAGTATGCAACAGGGGCCTTCTAGAGGCTACACCTTC. This codes for CASMQQGPSRGYTF.

In this sample, this clone turned up once. The J gene is TRBJ1-6, the V gene TRBV5-1, with D possibly TRBD1 on 6 matching bases. This CDR3 is built from 16 residues. Deletions cut 0 bases from V and 7 bases from J, with 14 bases between. Germline CDR1 is SGHRS and CDR2 is YFSETQ. The CDR3 DNA follows: TGCGCCAGCAGCTTGGTCGGGGGGCCGGTAAATTCACCCCTCCACTTT. Protein product: CASSLVGGPVNSPLHF.

This clone was picked up one time. The genes are TRBV16 and TRBJ1-2, with 7 bases identical to TRBD1. Per the germline V gene, CDR1 is KGHSY and CDR2 is FQNENV. Trimming cost V 2 bases and J 2 bases; bases outside gene matches: 5. This CDR3 spans 15 amino acids. In DNA form, the CDR3 reads TGTGCCAGCAGCCAAACCGGACAGGTAAACTATGGCTACACCTTC. Translating gives CASSQTGQVNYGYTF.

This chain uses TRBV13 with TRBJ2-3, with 9 nucleotides matching TRBD2. CDR3 size: 16 residues. Germline CDR1 PRHDT, CDR2 FYEKMQ (reference sequence). The junction had 7 bases not matched to a gene; V was cut back by 5 bases and J by 1 base. CDR3 amino acids: CASSGSGSVGTDTQYF. The DNA for the CDR3 is TGTGCCAGCAGCGGTAGCGGGAGTGTCGGCACAGATACGCAGTATTTT.

The chain recombines TRBV19 with TRBJ1-3; D uncertain. Germline CDR1 LNHDA, CDR2 SQIVND (reference sequence). V lost 5 bases and J lost 0, with 11 bases in between. The CDR3 is 15 residues long. The CDR3 DNA reads TGTGCCAGTAGTCAGCCGGGTCTCTCTGGAAACACCATATATTTT. Translation: CASSQPGLSGNTIYF.

The chain has TRBV5-6 and TRBJ1-6, with D possibly being TRBD1 (5 bases). This CDR3 region has 14 residues. The germline CDR1 and CDR2 sequences are SGHDT and YYEEEE. The V end lost 1 base, the J end lost 6 bases, and 8 bases lay between the germline ends. This CDR3 is CASSLLTANSPLHF. Here the CDR3 DNA reads TGTGCCAGCAGCTTGTTGACAGCTAATTCACCCCTCCACTTT. Combining the CDR3 with reference TRBV5-6 and TRBJ1-6 gives the whole variable domain DAGVTQSPTHLIKTRGQQVTLRCSPKSGHDTVSWYQQALGQGPQFIFQYYEEEERQRGNFPDRFSGHQFPNYSSELNVNALLLGDSALYLCASSLLTANSPLHFGNGTRLTVT.

V usage is TRBV18 and J usage is TRBJ2-5; a weak D match, TRBD2 (5 bases). The germline CDR1 and CDR2 sequences are KGHSH and LQKENI. The CDR3 sequence is 16 residues long. V was cut by 0 bases and J by 5 bases, with 16 bases left in between. In DNA form, the CDR3 reads TGTGCCAGCTCACCACCTAACATCCGGAGGACGGAGACCCAGTACTTC. It yields the protein CASSPPNIRRTETQYF. Filled out from reference TRBV18 and TRBJ2-5, the complete variable domain reads NAGVMQNPRHLVRRRGQEARLRCSPMKGHSHVYWYRQLPEEGLKFMVYLQKENIIDESGMPKERFSAEFPKEGPSILRIQQVVRGDSAAYFCASSPPNIRRTETQYFGPGTRLLVL.

The V gene is TRBV4-2, the J gene TRBJ2-7; 10 nucleotides line up with TRBD1. The ends lost 5 bases at V and 5 bases at J; junction bases unmatched: 6. Per the germline V gene, CDR1 is LGHNA and CDR2 is YNFKEQ. This CDR3 comprises 14 residues. The CDR3 DNA sequence: TGTGCCAGCAGCGACCGGGACAGGGGCAACGAGCAGTACTTC. It translates to CASSDRDRGNEQYF.

This clone has just one count. The rearrangement links TRBV12-1 to TRBJ2-1; the table's D call TRBD2 went unverified against the DNA. TRBV12-1 is annotated as a pseudogene. The CDR3 sequence is 19 residues long. The CDR3 is CASSFARRSSGSPYNEQFF. CDR3 bases: TGTGCCAGCAGCTTTGCCCGACGGAGTAGCGGGAGCCCCTACAATGAGCAGTTCTTC.

This clone was recorded a few times. The V call is TRBV5-1, the J call TRBJ2-1, with D perhaps TRBD2 (5 bases). CDR1 SGHRS and CDR2 YFSETQ come from the germline V gene. The CDR3 is 16 amino acids. The V end lost 4 bases, the J end lost 0 bases, and 14 bases lay between the germline ends. CDR3 loop: CASSRGLHSSYNEQFF. CDR3 DNA sequence: TGCGCCAGCAGCCGAGGGCTGCACAGCTCCTACAATGAGCAGTTCTTC.

This rearrangement joins TRBV4-1 to TRBJ2-1; 7 bases map to TRBD2. Germline assignment: CDR1 MGHRA and CDR2 YSYEKL. The CDR3 has 16 amino acids. V dropped 5 bases and J dropped 4; count of bases not matched to a gene: 11. CDR3 nucleotide sequence: TGCGCCAGCAGCTTGGCAGGCGGGAGTAGATACAATGAGCAGTTCTTC. Translation gives CASSLAGGSRYNEQFF.

The chain combines TRBV7-9 with TRBJ2-7, with 12 bases lining up with TRBD2. The CDR3 is 15 residues long. V lost 4 bases and J lost 0; bases outside the gene matches: 1. CDR1 and CDR2 (germline): SEHNR, FQNEAQ (reference sequence). The CDR3 DNA reads TGTGCCAGCAGCTCTAGCGGGAGGGGCTCCTACGAGCAGTACTTC. It is translated as CASSSSGRGSYEQYF. The full variable domain, completed using reference TRBV7-9 and TRBJ2-7, is DTGVSQNPRHKITKRGQNVTFRCDPISEHNRLYWYRQTLGQGPEFLTYFQNEAQLEKSRLLSDRFSAERPKGSFSTLEIQRTEQGDSAMYLCASSSSGRGSYEQYFGPGTRLTVT.

This sequence joins TRBV28 and TRBJ2-7; perhaps TRBD1 as D (6 bases). The CDR3 is 13 amino acids. From germline, CDR1 is MDHEN and CDR2 SYDVKM. Trimming pared 6 bases from V and 2 bases from J, leaving 11 bases between. CDR3 coding DNA: TGTGCCAGCAGCTTAGACAGGCCCTACGAGCAGTACTTC. Protein sequence: CASSLDRPYEQYF. The whole variable domain, remainder taken from reference TRBV28 and TRBJ2-7, is DVKVTQSSRYLVKRTGEKVFLECVQDMDHENMFWYRQDPGLGLRLIYFSYDVKMKEKGDIPEGYSVSREKKERFSLILESASTNQTSMYLCASSLDRPYEQYFGPGTRLTVT.

V and J are TRBV7-2 and TRBJ2-7; 7 nucleotides align to TRBD2. CDR1 and CDR2 from the germline V gene are SGHTA and FQGNSA. The CDR3 extends over 14 amino acids. The junction had 6 bases not matched to a gene; V was cut back by 2 bases and J by 5 bases. The CDR3 is CASSLWRELNEQYF. The CDR3 nucleotides read TGTGCCAGCAGCTTATGGCGGGAGCTCAACGAGCAGTACTTC. Full variable domain (missing parts from reference TRBV7-2 and TRBJ2-7): GAGVSQSPSNKVTEKGKDVELRCDPISGHTALYWYRQSLGQGLEFLIYFQGNSAPDKSGLPSDRFSAERTGGSVSTLTIQRTQQEDSAVYLCASSLWRELNEQYFGPGTRLTVT.

V and J are TRBV28 and TRBJ2-7, with TRBD2 matching 12 bases. With V trimmed by 6 bases and J by 0 bases, 6 bases remained unmatched. This CDR3 is 16 amino acids long. Germline CDR1 reads MDHEN; CDR2 reads SYDVKM. The CDR3 DNA reads as TGTGCCAGCAGCCTTCTAGCGGGAGGGTTCTCCTACGAGCAGTACTTC. Residues: CASSLLAGGFSYEQYF. Full variable domain (missing parts from reference TRBV28 and TRBJ2-7): DVKVTQSSRYLVKRTGEKVFLECVQDMDHENMFWYRQDPGLGLRLIYFSYDVKMKEKGDIPEGYSVSREKKERFSLILESASTNQTSMYLCASSLLAGGFSYEQYFGPGTRLTVT.

The chain carries TRBV5-5 and TRBJ2-7; the D gene is possibly TRBD1 (6 bases). CDR3 length: 13 residues. Germline CDR1 SGHKS, CDR2 YYEKEE (reference sequence). Trimming took 1 base from V and 6 from J, leaving 11 bases between them. The CDR3: CASSLQGLVEQYF. As DNA, the CDR3 is TGTGCCAGCAGCTTGCAGGGGCTCGTCGAGCAGTACTTC.

This chain joins TRBV4-1 and TRBJ2-1, with 16 bases fitting TRBD2. Germline trimming cut 0 bases from V and 9 bases from J; bases unmatched to any gene: 2. CDR3 length equals 16 residues. From germline, CDR1 is MGHRA and CDR2 YSYEKL. CDR3 protein: CASSQEGLAGGTEQFF. Here the CDR3 DNA reads TGCGCCAGCAGCCAAGAGGGACTAGCGGGAGGGACTGAGCAGTTCTTC.

J is TRBJ2-5 and V is TRBV7-2; D perhaps matches TRBD1 (5 bases). V lost 2 bases and J 5 bases, leaving 12 bases between the germline ends. Germline V CDR1 and CDR2: SGHTA, FQGNSA. The CDR3 extends over 14 amino acids. CDR3: CASSLFGRAETQYF. The CDR3 nucleotides are TGTGCCAGCAGCTTATTTGGCAGGGCTGAGACCCAGTACTTC. The entire variable domain, with the rest obtained from reference TRBV7-2 and TRBJ2-5, is as follows: GAGVSQSPSNKVTEKGKDVELRCDPISGHTALYWYRQSLGQGLEFLIYFQGNSAPDKSGLPSDRFSAERTGGSVSTLTIQRTQQEDSAVYLCASSLFGRAETQYFGPGTRLLVL.

The genes are TRBV9 and TRBJ1-3; TRBD1 is a possible D gene (6 bases). The CDR3 has 15 amino acids. The V gene lost 0 bases and the J gene lost 2 bases, with 9 bases spanning the gap. CDR1 SGDLS and CDR2 YYNGEE come from the germline V gene. The CDR3 nucleotides are TGTGCCAGCAGCGTAGGGGGGACACCTGGAAACACCATATATTTT. Its translation is CASSVGGTPGNTIYF.

The J gene is TRBJ2-7, the V gene TRBV10-1, with TRBD2 matching 8 bases. J was trimmed by 0 bases and V by 5 bases; bases with no gene match: 3. This CDR3 has 14 amino acids. Germline loops: CDR1 WNHNN, CDR2 SYGVQD (reference sequence). DNA of the CDR3: TGCGCCAGCAGTACCGGGACTAGCTCCTACGAGCAGTACTTC. It encodes CASSTGTSSYEQYF.

This clone was seen a few times. This chain links TRBV10-3 with TRBJ1-3; TRBD1 matches 7 bases. Germline values: CDR1 ENHRY, CDR2 SYGVKD. V lost 6 bases and J lost 0; bases outside the gene matches: 5. The CDR3 covers 15 residues. CDR3 sequence (DNA): TGTGCCATCAGGGAGGGACAGCTCTCTGGAAACACCATATATTTT. It translates to CAIREGQLSGNTIYF.

This clone was counted only a few times. The CDR3 loop is CASTGDASYNEQFF. DNA for the CDR3: TGTGCCAGCACCGGAGACGCGTCCTACAATGAGCAGTTCTTC. The V gene is TRBV28, the J gene TRBJ2-1; D call uncertain. The V end lost 7 bases, the J end lost 1 base, and 11 bases lay between the germline ends. Germline CDR1 and CDR2: MDHEN and SYDVKM. The CDR3 is made up of 14 amino acids.